The T cell receptor beta chain under discussion was sequenced for a study of cytomegalovirus exposure and HLA in healthy donors. CDR1 LGHNA and CDR2 YSLEER come from the germline V gene. V lost 6 bases, J lost 7 bases, and 6 bases stayed unmatched. This CDR3 is 13 amino acids long. A multiplex PCR was run with 60 Vbeta primers and 13 Jbeta primers. The protocol was immunoSEQ multiplex PCR, while the TCRdb copy is restricted to in-frame clones and leaves out a portion. The sample holds about 94,000 clones, 50% to 80% seen once. This clonotype originated in a man younger than 40 in good health and CMV-seronegative. Sequenced sample: PBMCs. The chain is built from TRBV4-3 and TRBJ1-2, with TRBD1 identical over 9 bases. The CDR3 is CASRFGTGFGYTF. Here the CDR3 DNA reads TGCGCCAGCAGGTTCGGGACAGGGTTTGGCTACACCTTC.